This T cell receptor (beta chain) is drawn from a study of regulatory T cells in long-lasting Graves disease. Study-level information: Graves' patients, newly diagnosed, had taken antithyroid drugs under 3 months.

Germline CDR1 reads SGHRS; CDR2 reads YFSETQ. This CDR3 has 15 residues. Trimming removed 0 bases at V and 2 bases at J, with 8 bases between. General study points: Comparison showed that persistent patients shared more public clonotypes (over 2,500) than new patients (966).

Researchers made TCR beta libraries by using iRepertoire HTBI primers and running Arm-PCR on CDR3 regions. Each CDR3 protein gets one entry after TCRdb re-called the multiplex PCR reads with MiXCR. Of 350,000 to 500,000 distinct CDR3 sequences listed, 12% to 15% were seen once; the top ten hold around a sixth. The time point is: newly diagnosed GD, antithyroid drugs for less than 3 months. From PBMCs, RNA was extracted and then used to make the TCR library. On this clonotype: The antigen remains undetermined.

The same sample was also used in a study of T cells in Graves' hyperthyroidism and ophthalmopathy.

J is TRBJ2-2 and V is TRBV5-1; no definite D call. The sample was peripheral blood mononuclear cells (PBMCs), taken at new diagnosis, from a patient treated with antithyroid drugs. This clonotype was obtained from a woman between 45 and 65 years old with Graves disease. CDR3 nucleotide sequence: TGCGCCAGCAGCTTGGTGCGACGAAACACCGGGGAGCTGTTTTTT. It translates to CASSLVRRNTGELFF. Full variable domain (rest looked up from reference TRBV5-1 and TRBJ2-2): KAGVTQTPRYLIKTRGQQVTLSCSPISGHRSVSWYQQTPGQGLQFLFEYFSETQRNKGNFPGRFSGRQFSNSRSEMNVSTLELGDSALYLCASSLVRRNTGELFFGEGSRLTVL.